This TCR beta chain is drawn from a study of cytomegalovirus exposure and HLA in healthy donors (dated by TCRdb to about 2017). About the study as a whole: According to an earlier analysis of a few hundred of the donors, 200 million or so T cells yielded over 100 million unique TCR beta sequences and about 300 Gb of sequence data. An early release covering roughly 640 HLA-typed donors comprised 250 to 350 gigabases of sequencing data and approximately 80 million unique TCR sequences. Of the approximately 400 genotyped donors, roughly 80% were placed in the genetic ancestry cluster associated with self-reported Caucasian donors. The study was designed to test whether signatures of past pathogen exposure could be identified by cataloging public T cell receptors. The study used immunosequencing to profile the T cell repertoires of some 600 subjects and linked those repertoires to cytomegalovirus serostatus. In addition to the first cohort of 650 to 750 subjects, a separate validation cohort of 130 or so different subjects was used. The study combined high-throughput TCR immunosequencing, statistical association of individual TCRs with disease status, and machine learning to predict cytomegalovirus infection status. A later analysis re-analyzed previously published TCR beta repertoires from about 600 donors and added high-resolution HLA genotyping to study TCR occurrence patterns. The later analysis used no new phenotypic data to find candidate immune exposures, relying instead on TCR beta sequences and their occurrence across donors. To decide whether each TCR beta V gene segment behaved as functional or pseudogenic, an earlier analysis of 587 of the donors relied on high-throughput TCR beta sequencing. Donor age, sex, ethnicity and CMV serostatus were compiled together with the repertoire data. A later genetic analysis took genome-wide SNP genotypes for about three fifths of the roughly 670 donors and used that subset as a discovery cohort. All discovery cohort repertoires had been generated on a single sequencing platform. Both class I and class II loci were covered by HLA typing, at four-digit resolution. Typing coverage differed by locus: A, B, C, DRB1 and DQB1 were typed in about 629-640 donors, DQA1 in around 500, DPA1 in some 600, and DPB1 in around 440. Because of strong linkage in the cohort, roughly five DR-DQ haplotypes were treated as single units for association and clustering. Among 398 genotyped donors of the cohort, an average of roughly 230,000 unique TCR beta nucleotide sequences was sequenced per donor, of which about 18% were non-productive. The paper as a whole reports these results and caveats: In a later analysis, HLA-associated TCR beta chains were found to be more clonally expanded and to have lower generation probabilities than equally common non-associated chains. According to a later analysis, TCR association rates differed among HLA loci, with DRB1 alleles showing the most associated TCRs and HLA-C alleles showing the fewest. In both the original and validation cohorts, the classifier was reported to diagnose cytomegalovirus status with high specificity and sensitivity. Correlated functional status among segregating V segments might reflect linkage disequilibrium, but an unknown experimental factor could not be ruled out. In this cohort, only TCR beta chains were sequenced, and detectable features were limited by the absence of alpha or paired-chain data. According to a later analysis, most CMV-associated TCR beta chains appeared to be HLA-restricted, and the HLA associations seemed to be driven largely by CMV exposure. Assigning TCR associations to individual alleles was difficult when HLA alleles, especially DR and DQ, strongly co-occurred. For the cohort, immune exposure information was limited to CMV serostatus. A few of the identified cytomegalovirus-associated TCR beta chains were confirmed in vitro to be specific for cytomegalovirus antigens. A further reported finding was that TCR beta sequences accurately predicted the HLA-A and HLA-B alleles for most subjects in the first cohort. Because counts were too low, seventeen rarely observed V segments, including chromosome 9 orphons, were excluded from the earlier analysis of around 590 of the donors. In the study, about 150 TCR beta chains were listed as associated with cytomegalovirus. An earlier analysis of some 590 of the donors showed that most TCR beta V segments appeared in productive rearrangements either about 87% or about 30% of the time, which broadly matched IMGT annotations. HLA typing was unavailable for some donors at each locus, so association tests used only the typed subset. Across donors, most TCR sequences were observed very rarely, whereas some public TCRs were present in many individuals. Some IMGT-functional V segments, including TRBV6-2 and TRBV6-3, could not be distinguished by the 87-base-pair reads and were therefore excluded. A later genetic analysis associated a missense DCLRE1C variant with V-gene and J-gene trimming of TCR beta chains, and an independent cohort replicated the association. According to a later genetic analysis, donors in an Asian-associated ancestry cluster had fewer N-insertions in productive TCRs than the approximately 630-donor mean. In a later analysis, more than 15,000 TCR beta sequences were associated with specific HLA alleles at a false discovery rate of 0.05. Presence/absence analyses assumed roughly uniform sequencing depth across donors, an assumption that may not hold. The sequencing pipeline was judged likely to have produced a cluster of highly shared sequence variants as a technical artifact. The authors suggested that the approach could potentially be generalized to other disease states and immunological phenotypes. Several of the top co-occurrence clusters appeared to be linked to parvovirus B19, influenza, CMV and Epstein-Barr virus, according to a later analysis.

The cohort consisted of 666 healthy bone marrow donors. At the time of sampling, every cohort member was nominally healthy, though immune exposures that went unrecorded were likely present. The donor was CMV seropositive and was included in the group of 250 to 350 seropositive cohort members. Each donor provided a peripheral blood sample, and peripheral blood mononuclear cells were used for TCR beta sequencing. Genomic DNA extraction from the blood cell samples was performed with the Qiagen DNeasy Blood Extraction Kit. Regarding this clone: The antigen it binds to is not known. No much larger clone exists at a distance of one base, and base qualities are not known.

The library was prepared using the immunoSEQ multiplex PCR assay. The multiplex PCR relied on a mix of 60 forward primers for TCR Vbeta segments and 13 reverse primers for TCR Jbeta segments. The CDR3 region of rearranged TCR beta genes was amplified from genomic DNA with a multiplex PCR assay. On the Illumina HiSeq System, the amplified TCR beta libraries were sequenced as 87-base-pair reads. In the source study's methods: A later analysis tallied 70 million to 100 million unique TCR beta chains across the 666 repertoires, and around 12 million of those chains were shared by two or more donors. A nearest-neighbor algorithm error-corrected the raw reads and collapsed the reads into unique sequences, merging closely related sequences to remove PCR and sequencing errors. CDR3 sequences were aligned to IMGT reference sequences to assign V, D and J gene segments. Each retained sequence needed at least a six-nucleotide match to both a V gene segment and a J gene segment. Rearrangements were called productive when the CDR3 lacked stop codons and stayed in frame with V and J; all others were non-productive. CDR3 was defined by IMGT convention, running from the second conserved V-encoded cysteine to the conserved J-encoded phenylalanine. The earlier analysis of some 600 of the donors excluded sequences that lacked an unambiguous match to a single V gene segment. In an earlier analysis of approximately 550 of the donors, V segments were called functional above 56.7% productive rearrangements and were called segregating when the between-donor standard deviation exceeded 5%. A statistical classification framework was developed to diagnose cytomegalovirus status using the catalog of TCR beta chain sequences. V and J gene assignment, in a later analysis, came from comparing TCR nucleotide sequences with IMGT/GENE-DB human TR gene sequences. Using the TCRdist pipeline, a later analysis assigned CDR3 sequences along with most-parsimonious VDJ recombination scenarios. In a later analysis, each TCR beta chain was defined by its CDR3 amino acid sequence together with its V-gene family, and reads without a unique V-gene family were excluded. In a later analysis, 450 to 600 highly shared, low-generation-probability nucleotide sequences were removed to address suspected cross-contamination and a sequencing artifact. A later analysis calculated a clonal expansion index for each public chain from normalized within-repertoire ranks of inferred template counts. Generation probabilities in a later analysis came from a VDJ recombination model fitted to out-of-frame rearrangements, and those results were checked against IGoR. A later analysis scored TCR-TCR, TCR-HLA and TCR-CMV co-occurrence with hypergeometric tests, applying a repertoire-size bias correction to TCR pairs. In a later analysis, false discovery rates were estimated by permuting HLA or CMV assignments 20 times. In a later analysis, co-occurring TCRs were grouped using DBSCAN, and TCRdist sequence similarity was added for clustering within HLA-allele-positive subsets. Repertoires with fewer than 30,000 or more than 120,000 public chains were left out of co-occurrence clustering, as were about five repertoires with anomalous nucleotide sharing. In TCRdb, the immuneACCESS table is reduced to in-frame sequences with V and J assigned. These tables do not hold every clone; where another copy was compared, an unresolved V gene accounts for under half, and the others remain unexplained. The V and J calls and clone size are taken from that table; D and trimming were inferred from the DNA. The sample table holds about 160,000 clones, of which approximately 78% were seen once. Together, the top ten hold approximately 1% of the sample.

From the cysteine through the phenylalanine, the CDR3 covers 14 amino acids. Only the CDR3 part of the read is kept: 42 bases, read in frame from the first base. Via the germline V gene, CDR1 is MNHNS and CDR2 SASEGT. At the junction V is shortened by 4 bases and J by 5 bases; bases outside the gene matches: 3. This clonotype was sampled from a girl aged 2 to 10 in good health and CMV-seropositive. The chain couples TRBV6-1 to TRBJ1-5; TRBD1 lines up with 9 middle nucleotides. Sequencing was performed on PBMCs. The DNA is TGTGCCAGCAGTGGGACAGGGGATCATCAGCCCCAGCATTTT. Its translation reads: CASSGTGDHQPQHF.